A selection of T cell receptor beta chains follows, all from one sample in a study of OX40 agonist ivuxolimab in advanced cancers. Clones were sequenced by immunoSEQ multiplex PCR, and TCRdb holds only the in-frame ones, with some missing. Of over 15,000 clones in the sample, around 91% were seen once. Here the sequenced sample was CD4+ or CD8+ T cells sorted from blood, taken in a trial of the OX40 agonist ivuxolimab. Source of these receptors: an adult with an advanced solid tumor such as melanoma, head and neck, liver or kidney cancer. Each CDR3 is given with its conserved first and last residue. D genes are given only for firm matches. Size is omitted from some rows. Given values are once, few, many or a class for expanded clones.

v_gene: TRBV5-4
d_gene: -
j_gene: TRBJ1-4
abundance: once
CDR3aa: CASSPGVNEKLFF
CDR3nt: TGTGCCAGCAGCCCTGGTGTAAATGAAAAACTGTTTTTT

v_gene: TRBV11-3
d_gene: TRBD2
j_gene: TRBJ2-7
abundance: -
CDR3aa: CASCKAGDNEQYF
CDR3nt: TGTGCCAGCTGCAAAGCGGGAGACAACGAGCAGTACTTC

v_gene: TRBV13
d_gene: -
j_gene: TRBJ2-1
abundance: -
CDR3aa: CASSLGPRPYNEQFF
CDR3nt: TGTGCCAGCAGCTTGGGACCCAGGCCTTACAATGAGCAGTTCTTC

v_gene: TRBV6-5
d_gene: -
j_gene: TRBJ2-7
abundance: -
CDR3aa: CASSYTSYEQYF
CDR3nt: TGTGCCAGCAGTTACACCTCCTACGAGCAGTACTTC

v_gene: TRBV4-1
d_gene: TRBD1
j_gene: TRBJ2-7
abundance: few
CDR3aa: CASSPTRGLYEQYF
CDR3nt: TGCGCCAGCAGCCCCACAAGGGGGCTATACGAGCAGTACTTC

v_gene: TRBV7-9
d_gene: -
j_gene: TRBJ2-5
abundance: once
CDR3aa: CASSPPAGLAQGETQYF
CDR3nt: TGTGCCAGCAGCCCCCCGGCGGGACTCGCCCAGGGTGAGACCCAGTACTTC

v_gene: TRBV19
d_gene: -
j_gene: TRBJ1-3
abundance: once
CDR3aa: CASLEFSGNTIYF
CDR3nt: TGTGCCAGTCTTGAATTCTCTGGAAACACCATATATTTT

v_gene: TRBV4-2
d_gene: -
j_gene: TRBJ1-4
abundance: -
CDR3aa: CASSQDHRVSGATNEKLFF
CDR3nt: TGTGCCAGCAGCCAAGATCACCGGGTCTCAGGAGCAACTAATGAAAAACTGTTTTTT

v_gene: TRBV21-1
d_gene: -
j_gene: TRBJ2-5
abundance: -
CDR3aa: CASHRRETQYF
CDR3nt: TGTGCCAGCCACAGGCGAGAGACCCAGTACTTC

v_gene: TRBV9
d_gene: TRBD1
j_gene: TRBJ2-1
abundance: -
CDR3aa: CASSVLGTGGNEQFF
CDR3nt: TGTGCCAGCAGCGTCCTCGGGACAGGGGGCAATGAGCAGTTCTTC

v_gene: TRBV11-2
d_gene: -
j_gene: TRBJ2-7
abundance: -
CDR3aa: CASSSPGVLLDEQYF
CDR3nt: TGTGCCAGCAGTAGCCCGGGGGTCCTCCTAGACGAGCAGTACTTC

v_gene: TRBV11-2
d_gene: TRBD1
j_gene: TRBJ2-6
abundance: once
CDR3aa: CASRQQGTGANVLTF
CDR3nt: TGTGCCAGCAGACAACAGGGGACTGGGGCCAACGTCCTGACTTTC

v_gene: TRBV27
d_gene: -
j_gene: TRBJ2-2
abundance: -
CDR3aa: CASSWGEPRTGELFF
CDR3nt: TGTGCCAGCAGTTGGGGGGAGCCGAGGACCGGGGAGCTGTTTTTT

v_gene: TRBV7-8
d_gene: -
j_gene: TRBJ2-7
abundance: -
CDR3aa: CASSLGERTF
CDR3nt: TGTGCCAGCAGCTTAGGGGAGAGGACATTC

v_gene: TRBV27
d_gene: -
j_gene: TRBJ2-2
abundance: -
CDR3aa: CASRWGTGELFF
CDR3nt: TGTGCCAGCCGTTGGGGGACCGGGGAGCTGTTTTTT

v_gene: TRBV19
d_gene: -
j_gene: TRBJ2-1
abundance: -
CDR3aa: CASSPGTSTYNEQFF
CDR3nt: TGTGCCAGTAGTCCCGGGACAAGTACCTACAATGAGCAGTTCTTC

v_gene: TRBV14
d_gene: -
j_gene: TRBJ2-3
abundance: -
CDR3aa: CASRAHNLDTQYF
CDR3nt: TGTGCCAGCCGAGCCCATAATCTAGATACGCAGTATTTT